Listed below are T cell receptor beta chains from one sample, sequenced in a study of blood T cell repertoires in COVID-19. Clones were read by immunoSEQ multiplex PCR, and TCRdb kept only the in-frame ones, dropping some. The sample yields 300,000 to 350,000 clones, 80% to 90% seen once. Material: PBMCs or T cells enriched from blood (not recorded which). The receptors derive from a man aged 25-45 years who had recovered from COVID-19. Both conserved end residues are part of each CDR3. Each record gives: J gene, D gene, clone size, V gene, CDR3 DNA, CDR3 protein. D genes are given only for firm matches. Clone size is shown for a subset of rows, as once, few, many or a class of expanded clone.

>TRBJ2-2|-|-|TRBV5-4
TGTGCCAGCAGCTTGGGTGGACACGCGAACACCGGGGAGCTGTTTTTT
CASSLGGHANTGELFF
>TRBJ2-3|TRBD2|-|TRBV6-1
TGTGCCAGCAGTGAGGTGACGGGTAGCGGGGGCCTCACAGATACGCAGTATTTT
CASSEVTGSGGLTDTQYF
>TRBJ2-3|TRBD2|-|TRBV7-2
TGTGCCAGCAGCGTTAGCGGGGGGGGGAATACGCAGTATTTT
CASSVSGGGNTQYF
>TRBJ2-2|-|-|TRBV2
TGTGCCAGCAGATCCGACAGGGCGGGGACCGGGGAGCTGTTTTTT
CASRSDRAGTGELFF
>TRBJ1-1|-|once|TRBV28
TGTGCCAGCAGGAACCGGGACATGAACACTGAAGCTTTCTTT
CASRNRDMNTEAFF
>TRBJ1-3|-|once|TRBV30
TGTGCCTCCGGGGCAGGGGTTGGAAACACCATATATTTT
CASGAGVGNTIYF
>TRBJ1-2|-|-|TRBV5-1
TGCGCCAGCAGCTTGGCCAGGACAGAAGGCTATGGCTACACCTTC
CASSLARTEGYGYTF
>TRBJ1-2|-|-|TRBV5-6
TGTGCCAGCAGCTTGTCCTACGGGACAAGCCTTAACTATGGCTACACCTTC
CASSLSYGTSLNYGYTF
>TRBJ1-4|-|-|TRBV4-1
TGCGCCAGCAGCCCCTTCGGATTATCAGGTGAAAAACTGTTTTTT
CASSPFGLSGEKLFF
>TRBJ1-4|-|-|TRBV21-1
TGTGCCAGCAGCAAAGGCGCAGGGGACGAATTTAATGAAAAACTGTTTTTT
CASSKGAGDEFNEKLFF
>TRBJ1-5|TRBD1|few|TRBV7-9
TGTGCCAGCAGCTTGGACAGGGTAGAAAATCAGCCCCAGCATTTT
CASSLDRVENQPQHF